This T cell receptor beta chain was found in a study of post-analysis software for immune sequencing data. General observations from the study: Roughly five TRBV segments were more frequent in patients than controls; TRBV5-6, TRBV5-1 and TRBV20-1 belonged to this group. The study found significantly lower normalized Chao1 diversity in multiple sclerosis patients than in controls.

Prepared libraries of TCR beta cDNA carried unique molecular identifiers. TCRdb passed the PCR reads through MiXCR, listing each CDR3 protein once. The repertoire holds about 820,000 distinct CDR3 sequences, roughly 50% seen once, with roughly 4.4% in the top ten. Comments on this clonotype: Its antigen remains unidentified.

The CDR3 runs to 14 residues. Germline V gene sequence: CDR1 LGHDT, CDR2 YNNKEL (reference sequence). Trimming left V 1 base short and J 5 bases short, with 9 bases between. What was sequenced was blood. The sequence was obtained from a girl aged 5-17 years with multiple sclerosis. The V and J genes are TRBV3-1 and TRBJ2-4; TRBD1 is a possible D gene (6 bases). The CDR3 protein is CASSQGTAENIQYF. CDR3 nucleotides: TGTGCCAGCAGCCAAGGGACAGCTGAAAACATTCAGTACTTC.